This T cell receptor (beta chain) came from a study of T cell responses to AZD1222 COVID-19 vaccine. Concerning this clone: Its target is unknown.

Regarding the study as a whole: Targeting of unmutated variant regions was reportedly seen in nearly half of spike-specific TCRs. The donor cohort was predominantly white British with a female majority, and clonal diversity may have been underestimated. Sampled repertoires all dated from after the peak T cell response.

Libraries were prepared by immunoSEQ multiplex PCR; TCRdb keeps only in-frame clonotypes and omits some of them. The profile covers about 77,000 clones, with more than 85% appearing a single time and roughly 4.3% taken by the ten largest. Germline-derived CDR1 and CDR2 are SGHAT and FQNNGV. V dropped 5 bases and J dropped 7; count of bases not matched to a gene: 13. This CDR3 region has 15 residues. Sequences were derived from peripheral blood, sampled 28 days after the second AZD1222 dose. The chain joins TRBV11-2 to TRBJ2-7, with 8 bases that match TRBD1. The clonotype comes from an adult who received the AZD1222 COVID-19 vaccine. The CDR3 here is CASSTNGQGGREQYF. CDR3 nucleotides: TGTGCCAGCAGCACAAACGGACAGGGAGGAAGGGAGCAGTACTTC.